This paragraph covers one TCR beta chain sequence. Its antigen is as yet unknown. This specimen belongs to a study of cytomegalovirus exposure and HLA in healthy donors. Study-wide findings and caveats: An observed cluster of highly shared sequence variants was recorded as a likely sequencing artifact.

Primers included in the PCR were 60 Vbeta and 13 Jbeta primers. The protocol was immunoSEQ multiplex PCR, while the TCRdb copy is restricted to in-frame clones and leaves out a portion. Altogether about 210,000 clones are present, approximately 80% being singletons, with the ten largest covering about 3.1%. The specimen sequenced was PBMCs. The TCR sequence derives from a man between 25 and 39 years old in good health and CMV-seronegative.

CDR3 loop: CASSPGTGGEQTQYF. CDR3 DNA: TGTGCCAGCTCACCCGGGACAGGGGGCGAACAGACCCAGTACTTC. V gene TRBV18 combines with J gene TRBJ2-5, with 12 bases aligning to TRBD1. The ends lost 3 bases at V and 6 bases at J; junction bases unmatched: 5. There are 15 residues in the CDR3. Germline V gene lookup returns CDR1 KGHSH and CDR2 LQKENI.